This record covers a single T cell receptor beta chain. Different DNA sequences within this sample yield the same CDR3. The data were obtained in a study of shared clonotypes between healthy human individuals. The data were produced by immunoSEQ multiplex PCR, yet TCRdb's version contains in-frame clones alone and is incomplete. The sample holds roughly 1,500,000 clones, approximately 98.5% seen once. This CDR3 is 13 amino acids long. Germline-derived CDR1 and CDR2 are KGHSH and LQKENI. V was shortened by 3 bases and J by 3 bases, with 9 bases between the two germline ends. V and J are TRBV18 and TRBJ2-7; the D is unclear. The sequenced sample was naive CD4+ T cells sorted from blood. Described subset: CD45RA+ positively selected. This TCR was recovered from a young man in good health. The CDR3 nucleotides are TGTGCCAGCTCACCGGAGCCGGGCTACGAGCAGTACTTC. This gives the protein CASSPEPGYEQYF.